This entry lists 8 T cell receptor beta chains sequenced from one sample in a study of identical twins. Each CDR3 protein is one row after TCRdb ran MiXCR on the 5' RACE reads. Here the sample spans roughly 720,000 distinct CDR3 sequences, 15% to 20% being singletons. This sample also appeared in a second study, on T cells expressing NK-cell markers.

The specimen was PBMCs. The source is a woman under 30 in good health.

V usage is TRBV20-1 and J usage is TRBJ2-3; D is uncertain. The CDR3 is 14 residues long. CDR1 is DFQATT, CDR2 SNEGSKA, per germline (reference sequence). Trimming stripped 0 bases from V and 0 bases from J, with 7 bases between. The chain's CDR3 is CSARDGASTDTQYF. CDR3 DNA: TGCAGTGCTAGAGACGGAGCTAGCACAGATACGCAGTATTTT.

V is TRBV20-1 and J is TRBJ2-1; possibly TRBD1 or TRBD2 for D (6 bases each). The germline V and J ends were trimmed by 7 bases and 5 bases, with 15 bases remaining between them. The CDR3 spans 13 residues. CDR1 and CDR2 from the germline V gene are DFQATT and SNEGSKA (reference sequence). Here the CDR3 reads CSVWGAADNEQFF. Written as DNA, the CDR3 is TGCAGTGTCTGGGGGGCAGCAGACAATGAGCAGTTCTTC.

V is TRBV25-1 and J is TRBJ2-1; D perhaps matches TRBD1 (6 bases). The germline V gene encodes CDR1 MGHDK and CDR2 SYGVNS. The V end lost 0 bases, the J end lost 9 bases, and 21 bases lay between the germline ends. The CDR3 contains 17 residues. Here the CDR3 reads CASSEYQTGYELAEQFF. For the CDR3, the DNA is TGTGCCAGCAGTGAATATCAAACAGGGTACGAATTAGCTGAGCAGTTCTTC.

This chain connects TRBV7-2 to TRBJ1-2, with TRBD1 identical over 9 bases. The J segment lost 8 bases and the V segment lost 6 bases, leaving 7 bases of the junction unmatched. This CDR3 contains 13 residues. Germline CDR1 reads SGHTA; CDR2 reads FQGNSA. The CDR3 spells CASRGTGHFGYTF. CDR3 bases: TGTGCCAGCAGGGGGACAGGGCATTTCGGCTACACCTTC.

This clonotype came up a few times. The chain uses TRBV20-1 and TRBJ2-7; 9 positions agree with TRBD2. Germline V CDR1 and CDR2: DFQATT, SNEGSKA (reference sequence). This CDR3 is built from 15 residues. V shed 1 base and J 3 bases; nucleotides not matched to a gene: 7. Written as DNA, the CDR3 is TGCAGTGCTAGAGGGTCGGGGACTAGCTTCTACGAGCAGTACTTC. Translated: CSARGSGTSFYEQYF.

This clonotype was observed many times. J is TRBJ1-5 and V is TRBV20-1; D is unresolved. The germline gives CDR1 DFQATT, CDR2 SNEGSKA (reference sequence). The CDR3 spans 13 residues. V lost 3 bases and J lost 6, with 12 bases in between. This CDR3 is CSASGVRSQPQHF. The CDR3 coding sequence is TGCAGTGCTAGCGGGGTTCGTAGTCAGCCCCAGCATTTT.

V gene TRBV15 combines with J gene TRBJ2-5; no firm D call. This CDR3 is 13 amino acids long. Trimming took 1 base from V and 1 from J, leaving 4 bases between them. Germline CDR1 is LNHNV and CDR2 is YYDKDF (reference sequence). CDR3 sequence reads: CATSRVSQETQYF. CDR3 sequence (DNA): TGTGCCACCAGCAGAGTCAGCCAAGAGACCCAGTACTTC. Looking up the rest from reference TRBV15 and TRBJ2-5 gives the full variable domain: DAMVIQNPRYQVTQFGKPVTLSCSQTLNHNVMYWYQQKSSQAPKLLFHYYDKDFNNEADTPDNFQSRRPNTSFCFLDIRSPGLGDTAMYLCATSRVSQETQYFGPGTRLLVL.

This clonotype was found many times. The chain couples TRBV7-9 to TRBJ2-1, with TRBD1 matching 10 bases. V shed 5 bases and J 7 bases; nucleotides not matched to a gene: 8. CDR1 and CDR2 from the germline V gene are SEHNR and FQNEAQ (reference sequence). This CDR3 comprises 15 residues. CDR3 DNA: TGTGCCAGCAGCCCAAGGACAGGGGGAGGAAATGAGCAGTTCTTC. Its protein is CASSPRTGGGNEQFF. The full variable domain, its missing parts supplied by reference TRBV7-9 and TRBJ2-1, is DTGVSQNPRHKITKRGQNVTFRCDPISEHNRLYWYRQTLGQGPEFLTYFQNEAQLEKSRLLSDRFSAERPKGSFSTLEIQRTEQGDSAMYLCASSPRTGGGNEQFFGPGTRLTVL.